The rows below give T cell receptor beta chains drawn from one sample of a study of T cell repertoires in cytomegalovirus infection. One entry per CDR3 protein results from TCRdb running MiXCR on the reads. In the table there are 500,000 or so distinct CDR3 sequences, about 17% of which are singletons. Sequenced material: CD8+ T cells from PBMCs. These receptors were taken from a human donor in good health (CMV status not recorded). Some clones in this sample may be carry-over from other donors' samples. Each CDR3 is given with its conserved first and last residue. A D gene is named only where the DNA matches it firmly. Clone sizes are given selectively: once, few, many, or a class where the clone is expanded.

d_call,clone_size,v_call,j_call,cdr3_nt,cdr3_aa
TRBD2,NA,TRBV7-9,TRBJ2-1,TGTGCCAGCAGCCCCCGGACTAGCGGGAGGGCGGGCTCCTACAATGAGCAGTTCTTC,CASSPRTSGRAGSYNEQFF
NA,few,TRBV2,TRBJ1-2,TGTGCCAGCATCCTTGGGGCGCAGGGCTACACCTTC,CASILGAQGYTF
TRBD2,many,TRBV7-9,TRBJ2-7,TGTGCCAGCAGCTTAGAGCTAGGCGGGAGCTCCTACGAGCAGTACTTC,CASSLELGGSSYEQYF
TRBD1,NA,TRBV30,TRBJ1-1,TGTGCCTGGTGTCCCGGACAGGGTGAGAGTGAAGCTTTCTTT,CAWCPGQGESEAFF
NA,many,TRBV12-3/TRBV12-4,TRBJ2-1,TGTGCCAGCAGTCGTGACCAAGAGCAGTTCTTC,CASSRDQEQFF
TRBD2,few,TRBV10-3,TRBJ2-7,TGTGCCATCGGGGGGGGGGTCGAGCAGTACTTC,CAIGGGVEQYF
NA,many,TRBV12-3/TRBV12-4,TRBJ1-1,TGTGCCAGCAGTTTGCTCGACGGGAACACTGAAGCTTTCTTT,CASSLLDGNTEAFF
NA,NA,TRBV5-1,TRBJ1-2,TGCGCCAGCACATTCAACCGTCAGGAGTATGGCTACACCTTC,CASTFNRQEYGYTF
NA,NA,TRBV28,TRBJ2-6,TGTGCCAGCAGTACAAGGAGAGTTGGGGCCAACGTCCTGACTTTC,CASSTRRVGANVLTF
NA,many,TRBV5-5,TRBJ1-5,TGTGCCAGCAGTCTTCAGGGACGCCAGCCCCAGCATTTT,CASSLQGRQPQHF
NA,few,TRBV29-1,TRBJ1-2,TGCAGCGTTGTCCTGGGTTATGGCTACACCTTC,CSVVLGYGYTF
NA,many,TRBV10-3,TRBJ2-7,TGTGCCATCAGTGAGTCCCAGGACAGAAACTACGAGCAGTACTTC,CAISESQDRNYEQYF
NA,few,TRBV27,TRBJ2-7,TGTGCCAGCAGTTCCCTGGGGGACGGCCTGGGGTACGAGCAGTACTTC,CASSSLGDGLGYEQYF
TRBD2,many,TRBV6-1,TRBJ2-5,TGTGCCAGCAGTGTCCCCCCCGGGGAGGGAGGAGAGACCCAGTACTTC,CASSVPPGEGGETQYF
NA,NA,TRBV27,TRBJ1-5,TGTGCCAGCAGTTTACAGCCTGATCAGCCCCAGCATTTT,CASSLQPDQPQHF
TRBD2,many,TRBV27,TRBJ2-5,TGTGCCAGCAGTTTCGGGCGGGGGGAAAAAGAGACCCAGTACTTC,CASSFGRGEKETQYF
TRBD1,few,TRBV28,TRBJ2-7,TGTGCCAGCAGTCGATTACCGGGACAGGGCTCCTACGAGCAGTACTTC,CASSRLPGQGSYEQYF
NA,many,TRBV6-1,TRBJ2-7,TGTGCCAGCAGTGAAGTTAAGCGAGAGGTCGACGAGCAGTACTTC,CASSEVKREVDEQYF
TRBD1,many,TRBV7-2,TRBJ1-6,TGTGCCAGCAGCCCATCGGACAGGGGCTATAATTCACCCCTCCACTTT,CASSPSDRGYNSPLHF
TRBD2,many,TRBV6-1,TRBJ2-5,TGTGCCAGCAGTGAAGCTGTTAGCGGGCAACAAGAGACCCAGTACTTC,CASSEAVSGQQETQYF
NA,few,TRBV15,TRBJ1-4,TGTGCCACCAGCAGGCGTGGCGGATTTAATGAAAAACTGTTTTTT,CATSRRGGFNEKLFF
NA,many,TRBV28,TRBJ2-1,TGTGCCAGCAGTTTCTTAAATGAGCAGTTCTTC,CASSFLNEQFF
TRBD1,many,TRBV12-3/TRBV12-4,TRBJ1-5,TGTGCCAGCAGTTTGGGACAGCCCAATCAGCCCCAGCATTTT,CASSLGQPNQPQHF
NA,NA,TRBV7-9,TRBJ1-6,TGTGCCAGCAGCTTCCTTCATTCACCCCTCCACTTT,CASSFLHSPLHF
NA,NA,TRBV4-1,TRBJ1-1,TGCGCCAGCAGCCAAGAGGGAGTAGACACTGAAGCTTTCTTT,CASSQEGVDTEAFF
NA,NA,TRBV6-6,TRBJ1-5,TGTGCCAGCAGCCATATAAGGGGGTTGGTGAGCAATCAGCCCCAGCATTTT,CASSHIRGLVSNQPQHF
NA,NA,TRBV12-5,TRBJ1-1,TGTGCTAGTGGTTGGGGGACGAACACTGAAGCTTTCTTT,CASGWGTNTEAFF
TRBD2,NA,TRBV7-8,TRBJ2-1,TGTGCCAGCAGCCCGCAAACTAGCGGGAGTACCTACAATGAGCAGTTCTTC,CASSPQTSGSTYNEQFF
NA,NA,TRBV9,TRBJ2-1,TGTGCCAGCAGCCCTCGCGGGACAGACAACAATGAGCAGTTCTTC,CASSPRGTDNNEQFF
NA,NA,TRBV4-1,TRBJ2-1,TGCGCCAGCAGCCAGCTTAGCGGATACAATGAGCAGTTCTTC,CASSQLSGYNEQFF
TRBD1,many,TRBV10-3,TRBJ2-7,TGTGCCATCAGGACGGACAGGCACGAGCAGTACTTC,CAIRTDRHEQYF
NA,many,TRBV7-9,TRBJ2-2,TGTGCCAGCACCTCCCGTCGGACATTTGTTCCGAACACCGGGGAGCTGTTTTTT,CASTSRRTFVPNTGELFF
NA,many,TRBV7-8,TRBJ2-2,TGTGCCAGCAGCCTCGAACTACAAGGCACCGGGGAGCTGTTTTTT,CASSLELQGTGELFF
NA,NA,TRBV7-9,TRBJ2-7,TGTGCCAGCAGCTCTGGACAGTCTCAGGTCTACGAGCAGTACTTC,CASSSGQSQVYEQYF
NA,NA,TRBV18,TRBJ1-1,TGTGCCAGCTCACCCGACCTTGGGGCTGAAGCTTTCTTT,CASSPDLGAEAFF
NA,NA,TRBV9,TRBJ2-5,TGTGCCAGCAGCTCAAACCGTCGGCGGGACGATGGAGAGACCCAGTACTTC,CASSSNRRRDDGETQYF
NA,many,TRBV11-2,TRBJ2-1,TGTGCCAGCAGCCCTCCGGGTCCCGGAATGGGGACGTTCTTC,CASSPPGPGMGTFF
TRBD2,many,TRBV4-1,TRBJ2-7,TGCGCCAGCAGCCCTGGACTAGCGGCTGCCTACGAGCAGTACTTC,CASSPGLAAAYEQYF
NA,few,TRBV3-1,TRBJ1-2,TGTGCCAGCAGCCACTACCACCTCCGAAGAGGAGGGAACTATGGCTACACCTTC,CASSHYHLRRGGNYGYTF
NA,NA,TRBV7-3,TRBJ2-1,TGTGCCAGCAGCTTACCGGGCCATGAGCAGTTCTTC,CASSLPGHEQFF
NA,many,TRBV11-2,TRBJ1-2,TGTGCCAGCAGCTTGGGAGGAGGAAGGGGTGGCTACACCTTC,CASSLGGGRGGYTF
TRBD1,NA,TRBV7-9,TRBJ2-7,TGTGCCAGCAGCTCAGCCCGGGAGGGACAGGGGACCTACGAGCAGTACTTC,CASSSAREGQGTYEQYF
TRBD2,many,TRBV7-9,TRBJ2-7,TGTGCCAGCAGCTTTAGCGGGAGATCCTACGAGCAGTACTTC,CASSFSGRSYEQYF
NA,NA,TRBV20-1,TRBJ2-7,TGCAGAGCTAGTACGCCGAACCTATACGAGCAGTACTTC,CRASTPNLYEQYF
NA,few,TRBV4-1,TRBJ2-2,TGCGCCAGCAGCCAAGATATCGCGGCAGAGGCCGGGGAGCTGTTTTTT,CASSQDIAAEAGELFF
TRBD1,NA,TRBV19,TRBJ1-5,TGTGCCAGTAGTATAGATCTAGGGGACAGCTACAATCAGCCCCAGCATTTT,CASSIDLGDSYNQPQHF
NA,NA,TRBV20-1,TRBJ1-6,TGCAGTGCTAGACAGGGTGATTCACCCCTCCACTTT,CSARQGDSPLHF
NA,few,TRBV12-5,TRBJ1-2,TGTGCTAGTGGTTTGGGGCCCGCCTATGGCTACACCTTC,CASGLGPAYGYTF
NA,NA,TRBV7-2,TRBJ2-3,TGTTACAGCAGCTCCGCGGGACAGTTGGACACAGATACGCAGTATTTT,CYSSSAGQLDTDTQYF
NA,NA,TRBV5-1,TRBJ1-1,TGCGCCAGCCTGGAGGGACACAACACTGAAGCTTTCTTT,CASLEGHNTEAFF
NA,few,TRBV27,TRBJ2-1,TGTGCCAGCAGTGCACAGGCTGGCCACTACAATGAGCAGTTCTTC,CASSAQAGHYNEQFF
NA,many,TRBV4-1,TRBJ2-1,TGCGCCAGCAGCCAAGATCTTCAGGGTGCCTACAATGAGCAGTTCTTC,CASSQDLQGAYNEQFF
TRBD1,NA,TRBV6-2/TRBV6-3,TRBJ2-7,TGTGCCAGCAGTCTCCGCGTGCCGGGACAGGGGGCCTACGAGCAGTACTTC,CASSLRVPGQGAYEQYF
NA,NA,TRBV9,TRBJ1-5,TGTGCCAGCAGCGCCCTGTCGAGCAATCAGCCCCAGCATTTT,CASSALSSNQPQHF
NA,NA,TRBV20-1,TRBJ2-7,TGCAGTGCTAGTGGGGGATACACCTACGAGCAGTACTTC,CSASGGYTYEQYF
NA,NA,TRBV27,TRBJ2-7,TGTGCCAGCACCCGAAAGGGGCGGGAGCAGTACTTC,CASTRKGREQYF
NA,NA,TRBV7-8,TRBJ2-5,TGTGCCAGCAGCTTTTCCGGGATGGGACAAGAGACCAAGTACTTC,CASSFSGMGQETKYF